This TCR beta chain stems from a study of CD8+CD57+ T cells in acquired aplastic anemia. Turning to the study itself: The mean DNA yield obtained from sorted CD4+ and CD8+ cells came to around 3 ug. Study-level points and caveats: Overlapping CD8+ CDR3 repertoires of patients and controls contained under 35 shared sequences.

V dropped 8 bases and J dropped 1; count of bases not matched to a gene: 11. Germline CDR1 reads MNHNS; CDR2 reads SASEGT. This CDR3 comprises 16 residues. Regarding this clonotype: What it recognizes is unknown.

TCR beta VDJ combinations and CDR3 sequences were profiled from genomic DNA. TCRdb reprocessed the reads with MiXCR, giving one entry per CDR3 protein. The sample records about 160,000 distinct CDR3 sequences, around 45% being singletons. The TCR sequence derives from a human donor in good health. The sample comprised sorted CD4+, CD8+, or CD8+CD57+ T cells (not recorded which) from PBMCs. The genes are TRBV6-1 and TRBJ1-1, with 9 bases lining up with TRBD1. Here the CDR3 reads CASSKGQGSPNTEAFF. Here the CDR3 DNA reads TGTGCCAGCTCCAAAGGACAGGGGAGTCCGAACACTGAAGCTTTCTTT.